This is a list of T cell receptor beta chains from one sample in a study of regulatory T cells in long-lasting Graves disease. A single record per CDR3 protein comes from TCRdb applying MiXCR to the multiplex PCR reads. The sample records hundreds of thousands of distinct CDR3 sequences, under 25% being singletons. Here the sequenced sample was peripheral blood mononuclear cells (PBMCs), taken when the disease was refractory, from a patient treated with antithyroid drugs. Receptors originate from a female donor with Graves disease. CDR3s include the opening cysteine and the closing phenylalanine or tryptophan. D genes are given only for firm matches. Expanded clones get a size class; other rows say once, few or many, or leave the size out.

d_call	v_call	j_call	clone_size	cdr3_nt	cdr3_aa
TRBD2	TRBV20-1	TRBJ2-7	NA	TGCAGTGCTAGAGATCTACAAACTAGCGGCAAGCAGTACTTC	CSARDLQTSGKQYF
NA	TRBV19	TRBJ2-4	NA	TGTGCCAGTAGTATCATGAGGGAGTCGGCCAAAAACATTCAGTACTTC	CASSIMRESAKNIQYF
TRBD1	TRBV3-1	TRBJ2-7	NA	TGTGCCAGCAGCCAAGAACAGGGGCTCCCCTACGAGCGGTACTTC	CASSQEQGLPYERYF
TRBD1	TRBV2	TRBJ2-7	NA	TGTGCCAGCAACGCTGGGACAGGTTCCTACGAGCAGTACTTC	CASNAGTGSYEQYF
NA	TRBV6-4	TRBJ1-6	many	TGTGCCAGCAGTTTCCGGGACGAAAATTCACCCCTCCACTTT	CASSFRDENSPLHF
NA	TRBV3-1	TRBJ2-5	many	TGTGCCAGCAGCCTCCATTCGTCGTGGGGGGTTGGAGAGACCCAGTACTTC	CASSLHSSWGVGETQYF
TRBD2	TRBV12-3/TRBV12-4	TRBJ2-1	NA	TGTGCCAGCAGTTTATCGCTAGCGGGAGGTTTTGAGCAGTTCTTC	CASSLSLAGGFEQFF
NA	TRBV7-2	TRBJ2-7	many	TGTGCCAGCAGCTCCCTAGCGAGCTCCTACGAGCAGTACTTC	CASSSLASSYEQYF
TRBD1	TRBV5-1	TRBJ1-2	many	TGCGCCAGCAGCTTGGACGGACAGGGAGATGGCTACACCTTC	CASSLDGQGDGYTF
TRBD1	TRBV6-2/TRBV6-3	TRBJ2-7	NA	TGTGCCAGCAGTTACTCTGCAGGGGGACGCGAGCAGTACTTC	CASSYSAGGREQYF
NA	TRBV6-2/TRBV6-3	TRBJ1-2	NA	TGTACCAGCAGCCATGGGGCAACCGGGGGCTACACCTTC	CTSSHGATGGYTF
NA	TRBV7-3	TRBJ1-1	few	TGTGCCAGCAGCTTAATTCCCGCAGGGAAGGACACTGAAGCTTTCTTT	CASSLIPAGKDTEAFF
NA	TRBV5-1	TRBJ2-2	many	TGCGCCAGCAGCACAGGCCTTGTCGACACCGGGGAGCTGTTTTTT	CASSTGLVDTGELFF
NA	TRBV7-2	TRBJ2-5	few	TGTGCCAGCAGCTTACCGGACGGACGACGCGAGGCCCAGTACTTC	CASSLPDGRREAQYF
TRBD1	TRBV12-3/TRBV12-4	TRBJ2-4	few	TGTGCCAGCAGTTGGACTACAGGGGGCGGAAACAAAAACATTCAGTACTTC	CASSWTTGGGNKNIQYF
NA	TRBV27	TRBJ2-1	NA	TGTGCCAGCAGTTTATCACCAAGCGGGTCCCACAATGAGCAGTTCTTC	CASSLSPSGSHNEQFF
NA	TRBV29-1	TRBJ2-7	NA	TGCAGCGTCCTACTAGTCTACGAGCAGTACTTC	CSVLLVYEQYF
NA	TRBV6-5	TRBJ2-7	NA	TGTGCCAGCAGTTATGGGGCCTTTACTACGAGAGGATACTTC	CASSYGAFTTRGYF
TRBD2	TRBV20-1	TRBJ2-5	many	TGCAGTGCTAGACCTTGGGACGAGGGACTAGCGGGAGAGACCCAGTACTTC	CSARPWDEGLAGETQYF
NA	TRBV20-1	TRBJ1-2	many	TGCAGTGCTAGCCTCCAGGGGCAGGACGGCTACACCTTC	CSASLQGQDGYTF
NA	TRBV9	TRBJ2-2	NA	TGTGCCAGCAGCGTAGAAGGCGGGAACCCCACCGGGGAGCTGTTTTTT	CASSVEGGNPTGELFF
NA	TRBV28	TRBJ2-7	few	TGTGCCAGCAGTTTCCCGCTAGAGACGGGGAGCTCCTACGAGCAGTACTTC	CASSFPLETGSSYEQYF
NA	TRBV6-2/TRBV6-3	TRBJ2-2	NA	TGTGCCAGCAGTTACAGACAGATCACCGGGGAGCTGTTTTTT	CASSYRQITGELFF
TRBD2	TRBV6-2/TRBV6-3	TRBJ2-7	many	TGTGCCAGCAGCCCTTTCAGCGGGAGGACCTACGAGCAGTACTTC	CASSPFSGRTYEQYF
NA	TRBV28	TRBJ2-7	many	TGTGCCAGCAGTTCCCCCCTGACCTACGAGCAGTACTTC	CASSSPLTYEQYF
TRBD1	TRBV11-2	TRBJ2-7	many	TGTGCCAGCAGCTTATCAGGGGGTCACGAGCAGTACTTC	CASSLSGGHEQYF
NA	TRBV7-9	TRBJ1-1	NA	TGTGCCACCTCCGGGGGTAACACTGAAGCTTTCTTT	CATSGGNTEAFF
NA	TRBV29-1	TRBJ2-5	many	TGCAGCGTTGTTTTAGCCGAGACCCAGTACTTC	CSVVLAETQYF
NA	TRBV28	TRBJ1-1	few	TGTGCCAGCATTTTAAGAGACGGACATCCGGACACTGAAGCTTTCTTT	CASILRDGHPDTEAFF
TRBD1	TRBV3-1	TRBJ2-7	few	TGTGCCAGCAGCCAACCGGGACAGGGCACCGACGAGCAGTACTTC	CASSQPGQGTDEQYF
TRBD1	TRBV3-1	TRBJ2-7	many	TGTGCCAGCAGCCAAGCAGGGGGAGAAGGCTACGAGCAGTACTTC	CASSQAGGEGYEQYF
NA	TRBV6-2/TRBV6-3	TRBJ1-5	NA	TGTGCCAGCAGTTACACGCCCGGTAGCAATCAGCCCCAGCATTTT	CASSYTPGSNQPQHF
TRBD1	TRBV28	TRBJ2-7	many	TGTGCCAGCAGTTACCCCAATCGGGACAGTGACGAGCAGTACTTC	CASSYPNRDSDEQYF
NA	TRBV19	TRBJ1-5	few	TGTGCCAGTAGTCCCCCTCGGCAGGTGTTCGGACAGCCCCAGCATTTT	CASSPPRQVFGQPQHF
NA	TRBV7-2	TRBJ2-6	NA	TGTGCCAGCAGCCTTTTGCCAGCTGGGGCCAACGTCCTGACTTTC	CASSLLPAGANVLTF
NA	TRBV29-1	TRBJ1-3	NA	TGCAGCGTTCGGGACGAGCAGTATGGAAACACCATATATTTT	CSVRDEQYGNTIYF
NA	TRBV4-3	TRBJ2-2	few	TGCGCCAGCAGCCAACGCCCCGGGGAGCTGTTTTTT	CASSQRPGELFF
NA	TRBV28	TRBJ1-1	few	TGTGCCAGCCGTGAAGCGGGGGGAGCTTTCTTT	CASREAGGAFF
NA	TRBV29-1	TRBJ2-7	NA	TGCAGCGTTGCGAGGGACACCCACGAGCAGTACTTC	CSVARDTHEQYF
TRBD2	TRBV27	TRBJ2-7	many	TGTGCCAGCAGCCCACTAGCGGGAGAGCGCGAGCAGTACTTC	CASSPLAGEREQYF
TRBD1	TRBV6-1	TRBJ2-7	few	TGTGCCAGCAGCGGACAGGGGGCTCACGAGCAGTACTTC	CASSGQGAHEQYF
NA	TRBV7-9	TRBJ2-5	few	TGTGCCAGCAGCTTAGCTCTGGGGGGCAAGAGGGAGACCCAGTACTTC	CASSLALGGKRETQYF
NA	TRBV28	TRBJ1-6	many	TGTGCCAGCAGTTTTCGGGGACCCCTCCACTTT	CASSFRGPLHF
TRBD2	TRBV27	TRBJ2-7	few	TGTGCCAGCAGTTTATTTAGCGGGAGGTTCTACGAGCAGTACTTC	CASSLFSGRFYEQYF
NA	TRBV14	TRBJ2-7	many	TGTGCCAGCAGCCAAAGCCCCGCGAACGAGCAGTACTTC	CASSQSPANEQYF
NA	TRBV7-2	TRBJ1-1	few	TGTGCCAGCAGCCCTAATACGGGGTTGGACACTGAAGCTTTCTTT	CASSPNTGLDTEAFF
NA	TRBV6-2/TRBV6-3	TRBJ2-5	many	TGTGCCAGCAGTTACGGCGGGTTTAAAGAGACCCAGTACTTC	CASSYGGFKETQYF
NA	TRBV12-3/TRBV12-4	TRBJ1-1	many	TGTGCCAGCAGTTCATCAGGGCCCAGCGGCCCCACTGAAGCTTTCTTT	CASSSSGPSGPTEAFF